The next 18 T cell receptor beta chains were all read from a single sample in a study of T cell changes during pregnancy in multiple sclerosis. The repertoire was sequenced with immunoSEQ multiplex PCR; TCRdb's copy has only in-frame clones and lacks some. The data contain roughly 30,000 clones, about 84% of them singletons. This specimen was CD8+ T cells from peripheral blood mononuclear cells, taken after pregnancy. The receptors were gathered from a female donor with multiple sclerosis, enrolled in a pregnancy study.

The V call is TRBV4-1, the J call TRBJ1-2, with a possible D match to TRBD1 (6 bases). Deletions cut 8 bases from V and 8 bases from J, with 18 bases between. The CDR3 is 13 amino acids. The V gene's germline CDR1 is MGHRA and CDR2 YSYEKL. DNA of the CDR3: TGCGCCAGCCCCCAGGGGCCCTCCGGGGGCTACACCTTC. Translating it yields CASPQGPSGGYTF.

The rearrangement joins TRBV6-5 to TRBJ1-1, with D unresolved. V was cut by 2 bases and J by 1 base, with 11 bases left in between. There are 15 residues in the CDR3. Germline V gene lookup returns CDR1 MNHEY and CDR2 SVGAGI. CDR3 region: CASSYLPGPNTEAFF. CDR3 DNA sequence: TGTGCCAGCAGTTACCTCCCAGGTCCGAACACTGAAGCTTTCTTT.

The rearrangement links TRBV9 to TRBJ2-7; 7 bases agree with TRBD1. Trimming took 0 bases from V and 2 from J; bases not matched to a gene: 5. Germline-derived CDR1 and CDR2 are SGDLS and YYNGEE. The length of the CDR3 is 15 residues. CDR3 in amino acids: CASSVEGTVAYEQYF. CDR3 nucleotides: TGTGCCAGCAGCGTAGAGGGGACAGTCGCCTACGAGCAGTACTTC.

Turning to this clone: One base away lies a much larger clone, so this may be a sequencing read error. The CDR3, as DNA: TGTGCCAGCAGTGAGCGGGGGGACACAGATACGCAGTATTTT. It specifies CASSERGDTDTQYF. This chain uses TRBV6-4 with TRBJ2-3; TRBD2 agrees at 8 bases. The CDR3 contains 14 residues. Germline V gene data show CDR1 as MRHNA and CDR2 as SNTAGT. V lost 3 bases, J lost 2 bases, and 1 base stayed unmatched.

The V call is TRBV5-6, the J call TRBJ1-1; 8 nucleotides agree with TRBD1. From germline, CDR1 is SGHDT and CDR2 YYEEEE. This CDR3 is built from 16 residues. Unmatched junction bases numbered 9, after V lost 4 bases and J lost 1 base. CDR3 DNA: TGTGCCAGCAGCCAGGGACAGGTCTGGGGGAACACTGAAGCTTTCTTT. Encoded protein: CASSQGQVWGNTEAFF.

The rearrangement links TRBV27 to TRBJ2-7, with 7 positions matching TRBD1. The J segment lost 5 bases and the V segment lost 3 bases, leaving 4 bases of the junction unmatched. Germline CDR1 and CDR2: MNHEY and SMNVEV (reference sequence). The CDR3 covers 13 residues. CDR3 in amino acids: CASSLGQLHEQYF. The CDR3 nucleotides are TGTGCCAGCAGTTTGGGACAGCTACACGAGCAGTACTTC.

The chain combines TRBV6-5 with TRBJ1-5; D is uncertain. CDR3 length equals 14 residues. Germline CDR1 reads MNHEY; CDR2 reads SVGAGI. V was clipped by 6 bases and J by 0 bases, with 9 bases between them. CDR3 DNA: TGTGCCAGCAGCAACTTCTATAGCAATCAGCCCCAGCATTTT. Translating it yields CASSNFYSNQPQHF.

The gene calls are TRBV5-6 and TRBJ2-7, with TRBD2 as a possible D gene (6 bases). Trimming took 2 bases from V and 1 from J, leaving 10 bases between them. The length of the CDR3 is 14 residues. The germline CDR1 and CDR2 sequences are SGHDT and YYEEEE. The CDR3 region has the DNA TGTGCCAGCAGCTTTGGAGGGCCATCCTACGAGCAGTACTTC. Translating gives CASSFGGPSYEQYF.

This clone was seen only once. V gene TRBV4-1 combines with J gene TRBJ1-1; TRBD1 agrees at 7 bases. There are 12 residues in the CDR3. Germline CDR1 and CDR2: MGHRA and YSYEKL. Losses at the gene ends were 7 bases for V and 5 bases for J; bases not matched to a gene: 4. Written as DNA, the CDR3 is TGCGCCAGCAAACAGGGGCGGACTGAAGCTTTCTTT. Protein: CASKQGRTEAFF.

The chain combines TRBV6-5 with TRBJ1-2; 7 bases line up with TRBD1. V lost 0 bases to trimming and J lost 4 bases; unmatched junction nucleotides: 2. Germline V gene sequence: CDR1 MNHEY, CDR2 SVGAGI. This CDR3 has 14 residues. CDR3 in amino acids: CASSYSGQSYGYTF. Here the CDR3 DNA reads TGTGCCAGCAGTTACTCGGGACAGAGCTATGGCTACACCTTC.

The chain is built from TRBV6-1 and TRBJ2-7, with 7 bases that match TRBD2. V trimming: 6 bases; J trimming: 0 bases; junction bases outside the gene matches: 8. Germline values: CDR1 MNHNS, CDR2 SASEGT. CDR3 length: 15 amino acids. The CDR3 is CASSPAGWASYEQYF. In nucleotides, the CDR3 is TGTGCCAGCAGCCCAGCGGGGTGGGCCTCCTACGAGCAGTACTTC.

This chain links TRBV29-1 with TRBJ1-2; no firm D call. Germline V lookup: CDR1 SQVTM, CDR2 ANQGSEA. V was shortened by 4 bases and J by 3 bases, with 9 bases between the two germline ends. The CDR3 extends over 12 amino acids. In DNA form, the CDR3 reads TGCAGCGTTGTACTGCAAGACTATGGCTACACCTTC. It encodes CSVVLQDYGYTF.

This clone was detected only once. This chain uses TRBV7-2 with TRBJ1-2; unclear D gene. With 2 bases removed from V and 8 bases from J, the gap between germline ends came to 21 bases. The germline CDR1 and CDR2 sequences are SGHTA and FQGNSA. There are 16 residues in the CDR3. The CDR3 nucleotides are TGTGCCAGCAGCTTAACACCCCGGATCCCCGCGGGAGGCTACACCTTC. Residues: CASSLTPRIPAGGYTF.

As for this clone: Other DNA sequences within the sample encode an identical CDR3. The V gene is TRBV5-6, the J gene TRBJ1-1, with no clear D. Germline CDR1 reads SGHDT; CDR2 reads YYEEEE. V lost 1 base, J lost 0 bases, and 7 bases lay in between. This CDR3 comprises 14 residues. CDR3 residues: CASSLYTLNTEAFF. The CDR3 bases are TGTGCCAGCAGCTTGTACACCCTGAACACTGAAGCTTTCTTT. Using reference TRBV5-6 and TRBJ1-1 for the parts outside the CDR3, the full variable domain is DAGVTQSPTHLIKTRGQQVTLRCSPKSGHDTVSWYQQALGQGPQFIFQYYEEEERQRGNFPDRFSGHQFPNYSSELNVNALLLGDSALYLCASSLYTLNTEAFFGQGTRLTVV.

This clone was detected only a few times. This sequence joins TRBV6-5 and TRBJ2-1; D is ambiguous. This CDR3 region has 15 residues. Germline CDR1 MNHEY, CDR2 SVGAGI. Trimming stripped 6 bases from V and 5 bases from J, with 17 bases between. The CDR3 region is CASSTTEYWNNEQFF. CDR3 nucleotides: TGTGCCAGCAGCACCACAGAATATTGGAACAATGAGCAGTTCTTC.

V gene TRBV27 combines with J gene TRBJ2-2, with 8 bases fitting TRBD2. With 0 bases clipped from V and 6 bases from J, the junction kept 3 bases outside the gene matches. CDR3 length: 15 residues. Germline V CDR1 and CDR2: MNHEY, SMNVEV (reference sequence). In nucleotides, the CDR3 is TGTGCCAGCAGTTTATCCCGGGGGGGCCCCGGGGAGCTGTTTTTT. Amino acids: CASSLSRGGPGELFF.

The chain recombines TRBV11-3 with TRBJ2-1, with TRBD2 as a possible D gene (5 bases). V lost 1 base, J lost 8 bases, and 6 bases lay in between. Germline V lookup: CDR1 SGHNT, CDR2 YENEEA. The CDR3 contains 12 residues. The CDR3 region is CASSLGGHEQFF. The CDR3 DNA sequence: TGTGCCAGCAGCTTAGGAGGGCATGAGCAGTTCTTC.

V and J are TRBV5-4 and TRBJ1-1, with D perhaps matching TRBD1 (6 bases). The CDR3 spans 11 residues. Trimming stripped 3 bases from V and 8 bases from J, with 8 bases between. Germline CDR1 reads SGHNT; CDR2 reads YYREEE (reference sequence). This CDR3 reads CASSSTGEAFF. CDR3 bases: TGTGCCAGCAGCTCCACAGGGGAAGCTTTCTTT. Based on the CDR3 plus reference TRBV5-4 and TRBJ1-1, the full variable domain is ETGVTQSPTHLIKTRGQQVTLRCSSQSGHNTVSWYQQALGQGPQFIFQYYREEENGRGNFPPRFSGLQFPNYSSELNVNALELDDSALYLCASSSTGEAFFGQGTRLTVV.